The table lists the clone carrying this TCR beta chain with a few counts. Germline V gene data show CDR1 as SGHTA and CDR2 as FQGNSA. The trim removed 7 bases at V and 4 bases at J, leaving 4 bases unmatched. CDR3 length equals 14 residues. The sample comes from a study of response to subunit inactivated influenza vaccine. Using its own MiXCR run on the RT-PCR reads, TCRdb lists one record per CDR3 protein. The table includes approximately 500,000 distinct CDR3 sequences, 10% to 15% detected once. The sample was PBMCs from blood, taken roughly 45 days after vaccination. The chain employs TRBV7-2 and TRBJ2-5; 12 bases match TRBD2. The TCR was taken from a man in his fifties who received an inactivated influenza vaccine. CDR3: CASTSGGVVETQYF. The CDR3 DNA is TGTGCCAGCACTAGCGGGGGGGTTGTAGAGACCCAGTACTTC.